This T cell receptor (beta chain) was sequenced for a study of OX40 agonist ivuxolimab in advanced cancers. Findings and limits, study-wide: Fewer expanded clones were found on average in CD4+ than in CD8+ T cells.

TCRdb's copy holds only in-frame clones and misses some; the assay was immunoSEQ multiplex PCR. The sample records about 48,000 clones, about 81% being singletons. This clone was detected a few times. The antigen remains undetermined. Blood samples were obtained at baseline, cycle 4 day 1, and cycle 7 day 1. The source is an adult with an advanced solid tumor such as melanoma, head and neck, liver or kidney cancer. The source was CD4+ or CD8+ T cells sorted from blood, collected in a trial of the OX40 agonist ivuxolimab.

The DNA of the CDR3 is TGTGCCAGCAGCTCACGTACAGGTACCAACAATGAGCAGTTCTTC. The encoded protein is CASSSRTGTNNEQFF. The chain has TRBV21-1 and TRBJ2-1; whether TRBD1, the table's D call, matches the DNA was not checked. TRBV21-1 is marked as a pseudogene. There are 15 residues in the CDR3.